Below are 21 T cell receptor beta chains sequenced from a single sample in a study of blood T cell repertoires in COVID-19. Assay used: immunoSEQ multiplex PCR; TCRdb lists only in-frame clones, some missing. The table shows 230,000 or so clones, with about 91% occurring only once. The sample was PBMCs or T cells enriched from blood (not recorded which). The receptor source for this set is a woman aged 40 to 50 with acute COVID-19.

The chain employs TRBV6-5 and TRBJ2-7; D possibly corresponds to TRBD1 (5 bases). V was cut by 4 bases and J by 4 bases, with 14 bases left in between. CDR1 is MNHEY and CDR2 is SVGAGI in the germline V gene. The CDR3 is 14 residues long. The CDR3 DNA reads TGTGCCAGCAGTTCGCAGATTAGGGGTTACGAGCAGTACTTC. This codes for CASSSQIRGYEQYF.

J is TRBJ1-2 and V is TRBV15, with TRBD1 matching over 7 bases. The CDR3 has 16 amino acids. Germline V gene sequence: CDR1 LNHNV, CDR2 YYDKDF (reference sequence). Trimming cost V 3 bases and J 0 bases; bases outside gene matches: 7. CDR3 loop: CATSSWDSLTNYGYTF. Written as DNA, the CDR3 is TGTGCCACCAGCAGCTGGGACAGCCTCACTAACTATGGCTACACCTTC.

The chain uses TRBV4-3 and TRBJ2-1; 7 bases fit TRBD2. The CDR3 spans 14 residues. The ends lost 3 bases at V and 4 bases at J; junction bases unmatched: 3. Germline V gives CDR1 LGHNA, CDR2 YSLEER. DNA for the CDR3: TGCGCCAGCAGCCAGGGGGAGGGGTACAATGAGCAGTTCTTC. Its translation: CASSQGEGYNEQFF.

CDR3 loop: CASSQEGAGREKLFF. Here the CDR3 DNA reads TGCGCCAGCAGCCAAGAAGGGGCAGGGAGGGAAAAACTGTTTTTT. This chain joins TRBV4-1 and TRBJ1-4; D may be TRBD1 (5 bases). Trimming left V 0 bases short and J 8 bases short, with 13 bases between. The germline gives CDR1 MGHRA, CDR2 YSYEKL. The CDR3 has 15 amino acids.

The gene calls are TRBV5-8 and TRBJ2-7; D uncertain. The V gene's germline CDR1 is SGHTS and CDR2 YDEGEE. V was shortened by 0 bases and J by 0 bases, with 7 bases between the two germline ends. This CDR3 is 14 amino acids long. CDR3 sequence: CASSLGHRSYEQYF. The CDR3 region has the DNA TGTGCCAGCAGCTTGGGACATCGCTCCTACGAGCAGTACTTC.

The chain employs TRBV5-4 and TRBJ2-7; no clear D. The germline V gene has CDR1 SGHNT and CDR2 YYREEE (reference sequence). V gave up 0 bases and J gave up 5 bases, with 9 bases separating them. CDR3 length equals 13 residues. CDR3 sequence reads: CASSLANANEQYF. The CDR3 DNA follows: TGTGCCAGCAGCTTGGCTAATGCCAACGAGCAGTACTTC.

The CDR3 reads CAWSPGYSGNTIYF. The CDR3 nucleotides read TGTGCCTGGAGTCCCGGTTACTCTGGAAACACCATATATTTT. The genes are TRBV30 and TRBJ1-3, with D unclear. V was trimmed by 2 bases and J by 0 bases, leaving 8 bases between them. The CDR3 is 14 residues long. Germline CDR1 is GTSNPN and CDR2 is SVGIG (reference sequence).

The V and J genes are TRBV29-1 and TRBJ1-4, with 8 bases that match TRBD1. Germline CDR1 and CDR2: SQVTM and ANQGSEA. This CDR3 is built from 13 residues. After removal of 7 bases from V and 8 bases from J, the junction contained 9 bases not matched to a gene. This CDR3 reads CSAEGTGGEKLFF. The CDR3 DNA sequence: TGCAGCGCCGAGGGGACAGGCGGCGAAAAACTGTTTTTT.

The J gene is TRBJ2-2, the V gene TRBV9, with unresolved D. The CDR3 extends over 16 amino acids. Germline assignment: CDR1 SGDLS and CDR2 YYNGEE. Trimming removed 0 bases from V and 5 bases from J, with 14 bases in between. The CDR3 sequence is CASSVAASPVTGELFF. CDR3 nucleotide sequence: TGTGCCAGCAGCGTAGCGGCTAGTCCGGTTACCGGGGAGCTGTTTTTT. Full variable domain (remainder filled in from reference TRBV9 and TRBJ2-2): DSGVTQTPKHLITATGQRVTLRCSPRSGDLSVYWYQQSLDQGLQFLIQYYNGEERAKGNILERFSAQQFPDLHSELNLSSLELGDSALYFCASSVAASPVTGELFFGEGSRLTVL.

V is TRBV18 and J is TRBJ2-1, with 15 bases that match TRBD2. This CDR3 region has 18 residues. Germline-derived CDR1 and CDR2 are KGHSH and LQKENI. Trimming cost V 1 base and J 1 base; bases outside gene matches: 2. The CDR3 region has the DNA TGTGCCAGCTCACCACGGACTAGCGGGGGGGTTTCCTACAATGAGCAGTTCTTC. Encoded protein: CASSPRTSGGVSYNEQFF.

The CDR3 DNA reads as TGTGCCTGCCAGAGGGGGAACACCATATATTTT. It encodes CACQRGNTIYF. V and J are TRBV30 and TRBJ1-3, with D maybe TRBD1 (6 bases). Trimming took off 6 bases at V and 7 bases at J, with 10 bases between the two ends. Germline CDR1 and CDR2: GTSNPN and SVGIG (reference sequence). CDR3 size: 11 residues.

This clone was counted only a few times. The V gene is TRBV19, the J gene TRBJ1-4, with TRBD1 matching 11 bases. Germline V CDR1 and CDR2: LNHDA, SQIVND (reference sequence). The CDR3 is 16 amino acids. The ends lost 3 bases at V and 7 bases at J; junction bases unmatched: 7. CDR3 sequence reads: CASSIGTGGPSEKLFF. The CDR3 DNA sequence: TGTGCCAGTAGTATCGGGACAGGGGGGCCCAGTGAAAAACTGTTTTTT.

V and J are TRBV9 and TRBJ2-3; TRBD1 agrees at 9 bases. Looked up from germline, CDR1 is SGDLS and CDR2 is YYNGEE. The CDR3 is made up of 16 amino acids. The trim removed 3 bases at V and 3 bases at J, leaving 8 bases unmatched. The DNA of the CDR3 is TGTGCCAGCAGCGCCCAACAGGGGGCGTTAACAGATACGCAGTATTTT. This encodes CASSAQQGALTDTQYF. Complete variable domain (other parts from reference TRBV9 and TRBJ2-3): DSGVTQTPKHLITATGQRVTLRCSPRSGDLSVYWYQQSLDQGLQFLIQYYNGEERAKGNILERFSAQQFPDLHSELNLSSLELGDSALYFCASSAQQGALTDTQYFGPGTRLTVL.

The CDR3 DNA sequence: TGTGCCAGCAGCTCAGGGGCCAGAATGAACACTGAAGCTTTCTTT. Protein sequence: CASSSGARMNTEAFF. This sequence joins TRBV7-6 and TRBJ1-1, with D perhaps TRBD1 (6 bases). The CDR3 covers 15 residues. With 4 bases removed from V and 0 bases from J, the gap between germline ends came to 12 bases. The V gene's germline CDR1 is SGHVS and CDR2 FNYEAQ.

The chain employs TRBV3-1 (or the pseudogene TRBV3-2) and TRBJ1-4; 8 positions match TRBD1. The CDR3 is 16 residues long. Trimming took 3 bases from V and 7 from J; bases not matched to a gene: 10. Germline CDR1 is LGHDT and CDR2 is YNNKEL (reference sequence). CDR3: CASSHGPGQAAEKLFF. In DNA form, the CDR3 reads TGTGCCAGCAGCCACGGACCGGGACAGGCGGCTGAAAAACTGTTTTTT.

The V gene is TRBV5-1, the J gene TRBJ1-2; 7 nucleotides line up with TRBD1. After removal of 0 bases from V and 8 bases from J, the junction contained 7 bases not matched to a gene. The CDR3 spans 14 residues. The germline V gene encodes CDR1 SGHRS and CDR2 YFSETQ. CDR3 loop: CASSLAATGEGYTF. DNA of the CDR3: TGCGCCAGCAGCTTGGCTGCAACAGGGGAGGGCTACACCTTC.

The chain uses TRBV5-6 and TRBJ2-7; 11 nucleotides line up with TRBD2. This CDR3 has 14 residues. Germline lookup yields CDR1 SGHDT and CDR2 YYEEEE. In nucleotides, the CDR3 is TGTGCCAGCAGTTTGGGGACTAGCGGATACGAGCAGTACGTC. Translated: CASSLGTSGYEQYV.

This chain uses TRBV10-3 with TRBJ2-3, with 8 bases lining up with TRBD1. J lost 4 bases, V lost 6 bases, and 9 bases had no gene match. This CDR3 contains 15 residues. Germline-derived CDR1 and CDR2 are ENHRY and SYGVKD. The CDR3: CAISRDRGVSDTQYF. The DNA of the CDR3 is TGTGCCATCAGCAGAGACAGGGGAGTGTCAGATACGCAGTATTTT.

The chain combines TRBV19 with TRBJ2-5; 11 bases line up with TRBD2. The V and J ends lost 4 bases and 1 base, in that order; junction bases with no gene match: 5. Germline V lookup: CDR1 LNHDA, CDR2 SQIVND (reference sequence). CDR3 length: 16 amino acids. The CDR3 reads CASSTIAGGGQETQYF. In nucleotides, the CDR3 is TGTGCCAGTAGTACCATAGCGGGGGGGGGCCAAGAGACCCAGTACTTC.

The chain couples TRBV7-9 to TRBJ2-2; D ambiguous. The V gene's germline CDR1 is SEHNR and CDR2 FQNEAQ (reference sequence). The CDR3 loop spans 13 amino acids. Trimming stripped 3 bases from V and 6 bases from J, with 8 bases between. The CDR3 loop is CASSFLGPGELFF. CDR3 nucleotide sequence: TGTGCCAGCAGCTTCCTAGGCCCCGGGGAGCTGTTTTTT.

V usage is TRBV5-1 and J usage is TRBJ1-5; D may be TRBD1 (5 bases). Germline V lookup: CDR1 SGHRS, CDR2 YFSETQ. The V and J ends lost 0 bases and 6 bases respectively, with 10 bases between them. The CDR3 sequence is 14 residues long. CDR3 sequence: CASSLVGVGQPQHF. The CDR3 DNA sequence: TGCGCCAGCAGCTTGGTAGGGGTGGGTCAGCCCCAGCATTTT.